Shown below are 23 T cell receptor beta chains from a single sample sequenced in a study of blood T cell repertoires in COVID-19. Clones were sequenced by immunoSEQ multiplex PCR, and TCRdb holds only the in-frame ones, with some missing. The top ten clones hold about 0.54% of a sample with roughly 190,000 clones, 90% of them seen once. Sequences were obtained from peripheral blood. Receptor source: a man aged 50-59 years with acute or convalescent COVID-19.

The chain couples TRBV4-1 to TRBJ1-5; D unresolved. Trimming took 9 bases from V and 5 from J, leaving 14 bases between them. The CDR3 sequence is 13 residues long. Germline CDR1 reads MGHRA; CDR2 reads YSYEKL. The CDR3: CARQITCDQPQHF. The CDR3 region has the DNA TGCGCCAGGCAGATCACCTGTGATCAGCCCCAGCATTTT.

The genes are TRBV28 and TRBJ2-7; 10 bases are a match to TRBD2. CDR3 size: 15 residues. The V and J ends lost 2 bases and 6 bases, in that order; junction bases with no gene match: 7. Germline CDR1 MDHEN, CDR2 SYDVKM. In DNA, the CDR3 is TGTGCCAGCAGTTTAACTAGCGGGGTCCTAGGCGAGCAGTACTTC. Its translation is CASSLTSGVLGEQYF.

This sequence joins TRBV28 and TRBJ2-2, with TRBD2 identical over 8 bases. The CDR3 spans 15 residues. Germline assignment: CDR1 MDHEN and CDR2 SYDVKM. With V trimmed by 6 bases and J by 6 bases, 9 bases remained unmatched. In nucleotides, the CDR3 is TGTGCCAGCAGCAGTTTCGGGGGGGGCGCCGGGGAGCTGTTTTTT. Translating gives CASSSFGGGAGELFF.

The chain recombines TRBV19 with TRBJ1-2; 7 nucleotides line up with TRBD1. From germline, CDR1 is LNHDA and CDR2 SQIVND (reference sequence). The CDR3 loop spans 12 amino acids. V lost 5 bases and J lost 13; bases outside the gene matches: 10. The CDR3 DNA is TGTGCCAGTAGTCGGGACAGACCCAGCCTCACCTTC. This sequence encodes CASSRDRPSLTF.

The V call is TRBV5-1, the J call TRBJ2-2, with D perhaps matching TRBD2 (5 bases). The germline CDR1 and CDR2 sequences are SGHRS and YFSETQ. This CDR3 region has 15 residues. V was shortened by 1 base and J by 7 bases, with 14 bases between the two germline ends. The CDR3 DNA reads TGCGCCAGCAGCTTGCTCGGGGAAGCGAGCGGGGAGCTGTTTTTT. Translated: CASSLLGEASGELFF.

This clone appeared once. The chain has TRBV27 and TRBJ1-1; no clear D gene. The CDR3 is 14 residues long. Deletions cut 2 bases from V and 4 bases from J, with 11 bases between. The germline CDR1 and CDR2 sequences are MNHEY and SMNVEV (reference sequence). The CDR3 region has the DNA TGTGCCAGCAGTTTAACGACTTACGTCACTGAAGCTTTCTTT. Protein: CASSLTTYVTEAFF.

The chain carries TRBV18 and TRBJ1-1; D remains ambiguous. Germline V gives CDR1 KGHSH, CDR2 LQKENI. This CDR3 has 13 amino acids. V lost 6 bases, J lost 1 base, and 9 bases lay in between. The CDR3 bases are TGTGCCAGCTCCCTCTCAGGGAACACTGAAGCTTTCTTT. Translating it yields CASSLSGNTEAFF.

The chain carries TRBV4-1 and TRBJ1-5; the D gene is possibly TRBD1 (5 bases). Trimming took off 1 base at V and 4 bases at J, with 11 bases between the two ends. Germline-derived CDR1 and CDR2 are MGHRA and YSYEKL. This CDR3 has 15 residues. The CDR3 loop reads CASSQAAGPNQPQHF. The CDR3 DNA reads TGCGCCAGCAGCCAAGCAGCGGGGCCTAATCAGCCCCAGCATTTT.

V usage is TRBV5-4 and J usage is TRBJ1-2, with D hard to call. This CDR3 comprises 12 residues. Trimming pared 7 bases from V and 8 bases from J, leaving 15 bases between. CDR1 and CDR2 (germline): SGHNT, YYREEE (reference sequence). CDR3 in DNA: TGTGCCAGCTCAGACCCTTTCGGGGGCTACACCTTC. Protein product: CASSDPFGGYTF.

This clone was detected once. The chain uses TRBV7-8 and TRBJ2-4, with TRBD1 identical over 7 bases. Unmatched junction bases numbered 5, after V lost 5 bases and J lost 4 bases. The length of the CDR3 is 14 residues. Germline loops: CDR1 SGHVS, CDR2 FQNEAQ. In DNA, the CDR3 is TGTGCCAGCAGCGCCCGGACAGGAAAAAACATTCAGTACTTC. This translates into CASSARTGKNIQYF.

The chain carries TRBV27 and TRBJ2-3; 10 bases agree with TRBD2. The germline gives CDR1 MNHEY, CDR2 SMNVEV (reference sequence). The CDR3 runs to 15 residues. Trimming removed 5 bases from V and 3 bases from J; junction bases left unmatched: 5. The CDR3 DNA sequence: TGTGCCAGCAGTCCTCGGACTAGCGGAACAGATACGCAGTATTTT. Protein: CASSPRTSGTDTQYF.

The rearrangement joins TRBV19 to TRBJ2-5; maybe TRBD1 (6 bases). Per the germline V gene, CDR1 is LNHDA and CDR2 is SQIVND (reference sequence). The CDR3 is 13 residues long. Trimming took off 5 bases at V and 5 bases at J, with 12 bases between the two ends. CDR3: CASSRRGRETQYF. The CDR3 region has the DNA TGTGCCAGTAGTCGCAGGGGACGGGAGACCCAGTACTTC.

V usage is TRBV19 and J usage is TRBJ1-2; tentatively, D is TRBD1 (6 bases). The CDR3 has 14 amino acids. The germline V gene encodes CDR1 LNHDA and CDR2 SQIVND (reference sequence). V was cut by 1 base and J by 6 bases, with 12 bases left in between. The CDR3 region has the DNA TGTGCCAGTAGTATAGTGACAGGACAGAATGGCTACACCTTC. Amino acids: CASSIVTGQNGYTF.

This chain links TRBV4-1 with TRBJ2-2; 7 positions agree with TRBD1. Germline CDR1 is MGHRA and CDR2 is YSYEKL. The CDR3 totals 17 residues. V shed 2 bases, J shed 7 bases, and the junction held 13 bases outside the gene matches. The CDR3 bases are TGCGCCAGCAGCCAACAAAAGGGAACAGGGGTTCACGGGGAGCTGTTTTTT. Amino acids: CASSQQKGTGVHGELFF.

In DNA, the CDR3 is TGTGCCAGCAGCGCCCCAGGACAGGGGCCCTCCTATGGCTACACCTTC. This translates into CASSAPGQGPSYGYTF. V is TRBV11-2 and J is TRBJ1-2, with TRBD1 matching over 9 bases. Per the germline V gene, CDR1 is SGHAT and CDR2 is FQNNGV. CDR3 length: 16 amino acids. After removal of 5 bases from V and 4 bases from J, the junction contained 11 bases not matched to a gene.

For the CDR3, the DNA is TGTGCCAGCAGCCAAGGAGACAGGGGAGGAAACACCATATATTTT. It specifies CASSQGDRGGNTIYF. The rearrangement links TRBV3-1 (or the pseudogene TRBV3-2) to TRBJ1-3, with 8 bases that match TRBD1. CDR1 and CDR2 (germline): LGHDT, YNNKEL (reference sequence). The CDR3 totals 15 residues. J was trimmed by 4 bases and V by 1 base; bases with no gene match: 3.

The chain links TRBV27 to TRBJ1-5; 9 bases are a match to TRBD1. CDR1 is MNHEY, CDR2 SMNVEV, per germline (reference sequence). Losses at the gene ends were 6 bases for V and 3 bases for J; bases not matched to a gene: 9. The CDR3 length is 16 residues. This CDR3 is CASSPLWDRDNQPQHF. CDR3 DNA sequence: TGTGCCAGCAGCCCACTTTGGGACAGGGACAATCAGCCCCAGCATTTT.

The chain joins TRBV9 to TRBJ2-2, with 9 bases aligning to TRBD2. The CDR3 extends over 15 amino acids. V lost 6 bases, J lost 4 bases, and 7 bases stayed unmatched. Looked up from germline, CDR1 is SGDLS and CDR2 is YYNGEE. The CDR3 DNA sequence: TGTGCCAGCACCCCTCAGCGGGGGGCCACCGGGGAGCTGTTTTTT. Translated: CASTPQRGATGELFF.

The J gene is TRBJ2-6, the V gene TRBV29-1; D possibly corresponds to TRBD1 (6 bases). V was pared by 6 bases and J by 0 bases, with 21 bases between. Germline lookup yields CDR1 SQVTM and CDR2 ANQGSEA. CDR3 length: 18 amino acids. The CDR3 nucleotides are TGCAGCGTGGAGTGGGCCTGGGGGCAGAGCTCTGGGGCCAACGTCCTGACTTTC. Its translation: CSVEWAWGQSSGANVLTF.

This clone came up once. The rearrangement uses TRBV6-1 and TRBJ1-1, with unresolved D. The CDR3 loop spans 13 amino acids. V lost 2 bases, J lost 1 base, and 5 bases lay in between. Germline lookup yields CDR1 MNHNS and CDR2 SASEGT. CDR3 nucleotides: TGTGCCAGCAGTGAACATCAGAACACTGAAGCTTTCTTT. It translates to CASSEHQNTEAFF.

CDR3 bases: TGTGCCAGCAGCCCCGGACACTCTAGCACAGATACGCAGTATTTT. Its protein product is CASSPGHSSTDTQYF. The rearrangement joins TRBV9 to TRBJ2-3; D possibly corresponds to TRBD1 (5 bases). Trimming took 4 bases from V and 0 from J, leaving 12 bases between them. The CDR3 has 15 amino acids. Germline V gives CDR1 SGDLS, CDR2 YYNGEE.

The CDR3 DNA is TGTGCCAGCAGCGTCCCCTTAACCGGGGAGCTGTTTTTT. Translating gives CASSVPLTGELFF. The chain joins TRBV9 to TRBJ2-2; no clear D gene. Germline CDR1 is SGDLS and CDR2 is YYNGEE. Trimming took off 2 bases at V and 5 bases at J, with 7 bases between the two ends. The CDR3 extends over 13 amino acids.

The chain is built from TRBV18 and TRBJ1-1, with D tentatively TRBD1 (5 bases). The CDR3 runs 14 residues. V lost 3 bases and J 4 bases, leaving 12 bases between the germline ends. The germline V gene encodes CDR1 KGHSH and CDR2 LQKENI. CDR3 region: CASSPGGAGTEAFF. The CDR3 DNA follows: TGTGCCAGCTCACCCGGAGGGGCTGGCACTGAAGCTTTCTTT.